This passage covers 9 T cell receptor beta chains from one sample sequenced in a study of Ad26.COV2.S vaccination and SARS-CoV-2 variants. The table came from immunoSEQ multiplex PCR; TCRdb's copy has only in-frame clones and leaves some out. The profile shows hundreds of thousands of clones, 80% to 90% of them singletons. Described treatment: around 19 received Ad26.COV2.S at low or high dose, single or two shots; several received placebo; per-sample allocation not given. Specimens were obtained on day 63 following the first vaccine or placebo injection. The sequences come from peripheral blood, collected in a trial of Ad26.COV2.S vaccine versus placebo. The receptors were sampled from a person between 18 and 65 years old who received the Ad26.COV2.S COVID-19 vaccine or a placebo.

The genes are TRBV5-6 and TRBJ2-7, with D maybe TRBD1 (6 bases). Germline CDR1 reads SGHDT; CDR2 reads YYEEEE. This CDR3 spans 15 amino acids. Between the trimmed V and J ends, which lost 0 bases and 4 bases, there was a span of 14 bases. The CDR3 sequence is CASSLGLGTGYEQYF. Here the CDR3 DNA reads TGTGCCAGCAGCTTGGGTCTTGGAACAGGGTACGAGCAGTACTTC.

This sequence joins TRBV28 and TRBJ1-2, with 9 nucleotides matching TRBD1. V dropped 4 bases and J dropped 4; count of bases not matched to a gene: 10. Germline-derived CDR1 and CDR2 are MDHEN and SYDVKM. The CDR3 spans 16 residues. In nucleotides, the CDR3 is TGTGCCAGCAGTTCCGGGACAGGGAGGTTAAGCTATGGCTACACCTTC. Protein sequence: CASSSGTGRLSYGYTF.

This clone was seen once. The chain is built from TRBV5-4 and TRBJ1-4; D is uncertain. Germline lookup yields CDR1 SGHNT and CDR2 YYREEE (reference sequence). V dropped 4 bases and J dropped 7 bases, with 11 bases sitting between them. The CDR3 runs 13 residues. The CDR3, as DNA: TGTGCCAGCAGCGCGGGAGAATTTGAAAAACTGTTTTTT. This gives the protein CASSAGEFEKLFF.

The CDR3 DNA follows: TGTGCCAGCAGCCCAAGACACCTCTACGAGCAGTACTTC. This translates into CASSPRHLYEQYF. J is TRBJ2-7 and V is TRBV6-2 or TRBV6-3; D uncertain. The ends were cut back, 6 bases at V and 3 bases at J, with 12 bases in the middle. CDR3 length equals 13 residues. Per the germline V gene, CDR1 is MNHEY and CDR2 is SVGEGT.

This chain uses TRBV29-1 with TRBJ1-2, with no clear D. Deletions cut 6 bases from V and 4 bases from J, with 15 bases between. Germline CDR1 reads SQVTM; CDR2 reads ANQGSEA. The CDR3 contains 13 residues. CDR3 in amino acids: CSVTPTGPYGYTF. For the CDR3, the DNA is TGCAGCGTCACCCCGACGGGCCCCTATGGCTACACCTTC. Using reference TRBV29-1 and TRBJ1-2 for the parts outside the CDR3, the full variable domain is SAVISQKPSRDICQRGTSLTIQCQVDSQVTMMFWYRQQPGQSLTLIATANQGSEATYESGFVIDKFPISRPNLTFSTLTVSNMSPEDSSIYLCSVTPTGPYGYTFGSGTRLTVV.

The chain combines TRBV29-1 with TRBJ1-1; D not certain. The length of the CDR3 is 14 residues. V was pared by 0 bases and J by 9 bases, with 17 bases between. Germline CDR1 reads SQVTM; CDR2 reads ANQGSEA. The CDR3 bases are TGCAGCGTTGAAGAAGGCACCATTGGGAGGAAAGCTTTCTTT. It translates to CSVEEGTIGRKAFF. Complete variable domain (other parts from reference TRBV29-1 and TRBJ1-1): SAVISQKPSRDICQRGTSLTIQCQVDSQVTMMFWYRQQPGQSLTLIATANQGSEATYESGFVIDKFPISRPNLTFSTLTVSNMSPEDSSIYLCSVEEGTIGRKAFFGQGTRLTVV.

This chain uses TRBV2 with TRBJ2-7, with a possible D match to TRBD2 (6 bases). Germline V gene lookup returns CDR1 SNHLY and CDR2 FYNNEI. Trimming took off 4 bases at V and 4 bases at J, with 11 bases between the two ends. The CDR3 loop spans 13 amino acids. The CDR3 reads CASSGEDKYEQYF. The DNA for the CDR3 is TGTGCCAGCAGTGGGGAGGACAAGTACGAGCAGTACTTC.

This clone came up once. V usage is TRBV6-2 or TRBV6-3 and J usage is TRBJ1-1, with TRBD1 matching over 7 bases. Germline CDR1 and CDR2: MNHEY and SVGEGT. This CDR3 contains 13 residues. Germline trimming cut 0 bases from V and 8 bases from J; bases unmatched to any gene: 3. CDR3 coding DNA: TGTGCCAGCAGTTACTCCGGCAGGGGGGAAGCTTTCTTT. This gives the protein CASSYSGRGEAFF.

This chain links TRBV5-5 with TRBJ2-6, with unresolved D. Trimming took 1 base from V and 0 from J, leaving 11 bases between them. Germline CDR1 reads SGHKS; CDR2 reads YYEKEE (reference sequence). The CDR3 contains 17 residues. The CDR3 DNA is TGTGCCAGCAGCTTGTCTACTCCTTCCTCTGGGGCCAACGTCCTGACTTTC. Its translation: CASSLSTPSSGANVLTF.